This T cell receptor beta chain was recovered during a study of T cell responses to AZD1222 COVID-19 vaccine. Study findings and constraints: Once two AZD1222 doses were given, Spike-specific TCR breadth and depth went up. It should be noted that donors were predominantly white British and more often female, and clonal diversity was possibly underestimated. After the peak T cell response, and only then, were repertoires sampled.

The length of the CDR3 is 15 residues. Losses at the gene ends were 5 bases for V and 3 bases for J; bases not matched to a gene: 9. Germline CDR1 is MDHEN and CDR2 is SYDVKM. A single count supports this clone. Antigen specificity is unknown. Produced via immunoSEQ multiplex PCR; TCRdb's table is partial and in-frame only. This sample yields 55,000 to 75,000 clones, of which 60% to 85% are seen a single time; around 25% belongs to the top ten. J is TRBJ1-2 and V is TRBV28; 7 positions agree with TRBD1. The sequence derives from an adult in good health. This material consisted of peripheral blood, taken on day 0 of MenACWY control vaccination. CDR3 residues: CASSLPTGQYYGYTF. The CDR3 DNA is TGTGCCAGCAGTCTCCCCACGGGACAGTACTATGGCTACACCTTC.